Listed here are 27 T cell receptor beta chains from one sample, sequenced in a study of tumor-infiltrating lymphocytes in primary liver carcinoma. DNA and RNA were both co-extracted from approximately 20-30 mg of bulk tissue that had not been sorted. With a constant-region primer, TCR beta cDNA was made from 450 to 500 ng of total RNA. Three rounds of nested multiplex PCR with slightly modified ARM-PCR produced TCR beta libraries. Investigators reported that the first two PCR rounds, at approximately 11 cycles each, used TRBV1-TRBV30 forward primers with a C-beta reverse primer. TCRdb called the multiplex PCR reads again in MiXCR, with one record for every CDR3 protein. This sample has 100,000 to 150,000 distinct CDR3 sequences, with 60% to 70% found just once. Specimen: liver tumor tissue from sampling region 1. Subset described: tumor region T1, superior pole. The receptors here all came from a woman aged 60 to 75 with primary liver carcinoma and hepatitis B virus infection.

The rearrangement uses TRBV5-4 and TRBJ2-2; D call uncertain. Trimming stripped 4 bases from V and 4 bases from J, with 14 bases between. CDR1 and CDR2 (germline): SGHNT, YYREEE (reference sequence). The CDR3 sequence is 15 residues long. Written as DNA, the CDR3 is TGTGCCAGCAGCCCGGAGATAGCAGGCACCGGGGAGCTGTTTTTT. Amino acids: CASSPEIAGTGELFF.

Remarks on this clonotype: Given a much more abundant clone one base away, this may be a read error. V usage is TRBV12-3 or TRBV12-4 and J usage is TRBJ2-7; the D call may be TRBD1 or TRBD2 (7 bases each). The CDR3 extends over 16 amino acids. V dropped 1 base and J dropped 3 bases, with 16 bases sitting between them. The CDR3 region has the DNA TGTGCCAGCAGTTTAGTGGGCAGGGGGGGAGACTACGAGCAGTACTTC. Translated, it gives CASSLVGRGGDYEQYF.

Points on this clonotype: Likely a read error: the CDR3 ends without its conserved phenylalanine or tryptophan. V and J are TRBV6-6 and TRBJ1-5, with 9 bases matching TRBD1. The germline gives CDR1 MNHNY, CDR2 SVGAGI (reference sequence). This CDR3 region has 16 residues. CDR3 loop: CTSTGPGTGSGQPQHL. The CDR3 DNA follows: TGTACCAGCACCGGTCCTGGGACAGGGTCTGGACAGCCCCAGCATTTG.

A word on this clonotype: One base away lies a much larger clone, so this may be a sequencing read error. The chain uses TRBV6-1 and TRBJ2-5, with 8 bases fitting TRBD2. The germline CDR1 and CDR2 sequences are MNHNS and SASEGT. V lost 6 bases to trimming and J lost 7 bases; unmatched junction nucleotides: 19. The length of the CDR3 is 17 residues. Here the CDR3 reads CASSGLAGGGPGVTQYF. For the CDR3, the DNA is TGTGCCAGCAGCGGACTAGCTGGGGGAGGGCCGGGAGTGACCCAGTACTTC.

As regards this clonotype: One end of the junction is discordant with germline, which a read error may explain. This rearrangement joins TRBV11-2 to TRBJ1-3; no clear D. The CDR3 spans 15 residues. The germline V gene encodes CDR1 SGHAT and CDR2 FQNNGV. The CDR3 reads CVSSLDPRPQSTIYF. The CDR3 nucleotides read TGTGTCAGCAGCTTAGATCCCAGACCGCAAAGCACCATATATTTT.

About this clonotype: Germline and junction disagree at one end, which may indicate a read error. V usage is TRBV29-1 and J usage is TRBJ2-1; the match to TRBD2 covers 11 bases. Germline assignment: CDR1 SQVTM and CDR2 ANQGSEA. The CDR3 consists of 14 residues. CDR3 coding DNA: TGCAGTGTTGTGCTTAGCGGGAGGGCCAATGAGAAGTTCTTC. Residues: CSVVLSGRANEKFF.

The rearrangement uses TRBV28 and TRBJ1-2; TRBD1 matches 9 bases. The CDR3 loop spans 15 amino acids. Trimming took 4 bases from V and 7 from J; bases not matched to a gene: 10. Germline CDR1 MDHEN, CDR2 SYDVKM. CDR3 coding DNA: TGTGCCAGCAGTTCCATGACAGGGGGTACTCGTGGCTACACCTTC. It codes for CASSSMTGGTRGYTF.

In the case of this clonotype: The junction departs from germline at one end; a sequencing error may be responsible. The chain joins TRBV30 to TRBJ2-6; D may be TRBD1 (5 bases). From germline, CDR1 is GTSNPN and CDR2 SVGIG (reference sequence). The CDR3 contains 14 residues. Written as DNA, the CDR3 is TGTGCCTACTCTGGCAGGGCTGGGGCCAACCTCCTGACTTTC. Amino acid sequence: CAYSGRAGANLLTF.

This clonotype was seen more than once but under ten times. CDR3 sequence: CASSYNQGQNEQYF. Here the CDR3 DNA reads TGTGCCAGCAGTTACAACCAGGGCCAGAACGAGCAGTACTTC. This chain connects TRBV6-2 or TRBV6-3 to TRBJ2-7, with D possibly matching TRBD1 (5 bases). Germline V lookup: CDR1 MNHEY, CDR2 SVGEGT. V was trimmed by 2 bases and J by 5 bases, leaving 13 bases between them. This CDR3 spans 14 amino acids.

This clonotype was recorded many times. The chain combines TRBV6-5 with TRBJ2-7, with a weak D call TRBD2 (6 bases). V dropped 6 bases and J dropped 0 bases, with 12 bases sitting between them. This CDR3 comprises 14 residues. Germline V lookup: CDR1 MNHEY, CDR2 SVGAGI. In nucleotides, the CDR3 is TGTGCCAGCAGACCCGACGGGAGCTCCTACGAGCAGTACTTC. Encoded protein: CASRPDGSSYEQYF.

A word on this clonotype: With a much larger clone just one base away, this may be a read error. The chain carries TRBV4-2 and TRBJ2-3; D may correspond to TRBD1 or TRBD2 (6 bases each). This CDR3 is 17 amino acids long. Trimming cost V 5 bases and J 1 base, with 19 bases left between them. Germline V gene sequence: CDR1 LGHNA, CDR2 YNFKEQ. CDR3 bases: TGTGCCAGCAGCACCCGGGACAAGGGAGGAGGCACAGATACGCAGTATTTT. This sequence encodes CASSTRDKGGGTDTQYF.

Note on this clonotype: Being one base from a much bigger clone, this may be a read error. The chain combines TRBV12-3 or TRBV12-4 with TRBJ2-1; D gene ambiguous. This CDR3 has 10 residues. Here the CDR3 DNA reads TGTTCCAGCAGTAGGAATGAGCAGTTCTTC. Protein: CSSSRNEQFF.

As to this clonotype: This may stem from a read error, because a much larger clone lies one nucleotide away. CDR3 region: CAISRDGGSGNTIYF. CDR3 DNA: TGTGCCATCAGCCGGGACGGGGGGTCTGGAAACACCATATATTTT. The chain uses TRBV10-3 and TRBJ1-3, with D tentatively TRBD1 (5 bases). CDR1 is ENHRY, CDR2 SYGVKD, per germline. V was clipped by 6 bases and J by 1 base, with 13 bases between them. The CDR3 spans 15 residues.

About this clonotype itself: Being one base from a much bigger clone, this may be a read error. The DNA for the CDR3 is TGTGCCATCAGTGATCGACAGCGTAACTACACCTTC. Translation gives CAISDRQRNYTF. The chain couples TRBV10-3 to TRBJ1-2; D is possibly TRBD1 (5 bases). The CDR3 spans 12 residues. Germline lookup yields CDR1 ENHRY and CDR2 SYGVKD. Trimming shortened V by 3 bases and J by 10 bases, and 12 bases separated the two germline ends.

This clonotype has just a few counts. This chain connects TRBV7-9 to TRBJ2-5; D possibly uses TRBD1 or TRBD2 (7 bases each). This CDR3 is 13 amino acids long. Germline loops: CDR1 SEHNR, CDR2 FQNEAQ (reference sequence). The V gene lost 5 bases and the J gene lost 5 bases, with 12 bases spanning the gap. CDR3 loop: CASSPGGAETQYF. CDR3 sequence (DNA): TGTGCCAGCAGCCCAGGGGGGGCGGAGACCCAGTACTTC.

This clonotype was seen ten or more times. The chain couples TRBV28 to TRBJ2-7, with 7 nucleotides matching TRBD2. Germline CDR1 reads MDHEN; CDR2 reads SYDVKM. With V trimmed by 6 bases and J by 2 bases, 7 bases remained unmatched. This CDR3 is 14 amino acids long. The CDR3 region has the DNA TGTGCCAGCAGCTCAGGGAGGGGAACCTACGAGCAGTACTTC. This encodes CASSSGRGTYEQYF.

Details on this clonotype: Since a much larger clone is just one base distant, this may be a read error. The chain carries TRBV10-2 and TRBJ2-1; 7 nucleotides agree with TRBD2. The V gene's germline CDR1 is WSHSY and CDR2 SAAADI. CDR3 length: 15 residues. CDR3 region: CARSESSSGKGEQFF. DNA of the CDR3: TGCGCCAGAAGTGAGTCGTCGAGCGGGAAGGGTGAGCAGTTCTTC.

As for this clonotype: A much larger clone lies a single base off, so this may be a read error. The J gene is TRBJ2-3, the V gene TRBV29-1; 8 bases align to TRBD1. Germline values: CDR1 SQVTM, CDR2 ANQGSEA. The CDR3 contains 13 residues. CDR3: CAPQGVAADTQYF. The DNA of the CDR3 is TGCGCCCCACAGGGGGTCGCGGCAGATACGCAGTATTTT.

This clonotype was seen many times. The genes are TRBV10-3 and TRBJ1-6; 9 bases align to TRBD1. This CDR3 has 16 residues. Germline assignment: CDR1 ENHRY and CDR2 SYGVKD. J gave up 6 bases and V 6 bases, and 9 bases lay outside the gene matches. The CDR3 DNA is TGTGCCATCAGCGAGACAGGGGGTGCAGGTAATTCACCCCTCCACTTT. The encoded protein is CAISETGGAGNSPLHF.

This clonotype was detected ten times or more. CDR3 coding DNA: TGCAGTTTTCTAGCGGGAGGTTACGAGCAGTACTTC. It codes for CSFLAGGYEQYF. This chain uses TRBV29-1 with TRBJ2-7; 11 positions match TRBD2. CDR1 and CDR2 (germline): SQVTM, ANQGSEA. The CDR3 runs 12 residues.

This chain links TRBV6-5 with TRBJ2-7, with 8 positions matching TRBD2. The CDR3 runs 15 residues. Trimming cost V 9 bases and J 1 base; bases outside gene matches: 11. CDR1 is MNHEY and CDR2 is SVGAGI in the germline V gene. The CDR3 sequence: CASSTRTSRSYEQYF. CDR3 nucleotide sequence: TGTGCCAGTAGCACCCGGACTAGCAGGTCCTACGAGCAGTACTTC.

Comments on this clonotype: The germline gene is not matched at one end of the junction; a read error may be the cause. The chain uses TRBV11-2 and TRBJ2-7; maybe TRBD1 (5 bases). Germline CDR1 is SGHAT and CDR2 is FQNNGV. The CDR3 runs to 14 residues. The CDR3 region is CASSLGASVYEQYF. The CDR3 DNA is TGTGCCAGTAGCTTAGGGGCCAGCGTCTACGAGCAGTACTTC. Variable domain in full (rest from reference TRBV11-2 and TRBJ2-7): EAGVAQSPRYKIIEKRQSVAFWCNPISGHATLYWYQQILGQGPKLLIQFQNNGVVDDSQLPKDRFSAERLKGVDSTLKIQPAKLEDSAVYLCASSLGASVYEQYFGPGTRLTVT.

In the case of this clonotype: A read error is possible here, since a much larger clone lies one base away. The chain employs TRBV14 and TRBJ1-2; D unclear. This CDR3 has 12 amino acids. CDR1 SGHDN and CDR2 FVKESK come from the germline V gene. The germline V and J ends were trimmed by 10 bases and 7 bases, with 16 bases remaining between them. This CDR3 is CANSQTGVGYTF. The DNA of the CDR3 is TGTGCCAACAGTCAGACTGGGGTTGGCTACACCTTC.

Only a few counts were recorded for this clonotype. The chain employs TRBV12-3 or TRBV12-4 and TRBJ1-5, with D perhaps matching TRBD1 (6 bases). The CDR3 is 15 amino acids. V was trimmed by 5 bases and J by 6 bases, leaving 17 bases between them. The CDR3 here is CASSPRAGARQPQHF. DNA for the CDR3: TGTGCCAGCAGTCCACGGGCGGGGGCGCGTCAGCCCCAGCATTTT.

This clonotype was detected ten times or more. V and J are TRBV6-1 and TRBJ2-7; TRBD1 matches at 7 bases. This CDR3 spans 15 amino acids. Germline values: CDR1 MNHNS, CDR2 SASEGT. V lost 6 bases and J lost 2; bases outside the gene matches: 10. The CDR3 sequence: CASSVSGTATYEQYF. The DNA for the CDR3 is TGTGCCAGCAGCGTATCCGGGACAGCAACCTACGAGCAGTACTTC.

A remark on this clonotype: With a much larger clone just one base away, this may be a read error. Here the CDR3 DNA reads TGTGCCAACAGTGCTGCCGGCTGGGGCAATCAGCCCCAGCATTTT. Its protein is CANSAAGWGNQPQHF. The J gene is TRBJ1-5, the V gene TRBV6-1; no clear D. This CDR3 contains 15 residues. In germline, CDR1 is MNHNS, CDR2 SASEGT.

This chain uses TRBV30 with TRBJ1-5; D may be TRBD1 (5 bases). Trimming removed 1 base at V and 3 bases at J, with 10 bases between. CDR3 length: 14 residues. Germline CDR1 GTSNPN, CDR2 SVGIG (reference sequence). CDR3: CAWSGDSLNQPQHF. The CDR3 coding sequence is TGTGCCTGGAGTGGTGACAGTCTCAATCAGCCCCAGCATTTT.